This T cell receptor (beta chain) appears in the sequencing data of a study of cytomegalovirus exposure and HLA in healthy donors. As concerns this clone: Its antigen is undetermined.

The CDR3 is made up of 15 amino acids. The V gene's germline CDR1 is MNHNS and CDR2 SASEGT. The V end was cut by 6 bases, the J end by 3 bases, with 15 bases between. Study-level results: The Asian-associated ancestry cluster reportedly had fewer N-insertions than the roughly 670-donor mean in a later analysis.

Researchers ran the PCR with 60 Vbeta and 13 Jbeta primers. Assay used: immunoSEQ multiplex PCR; TCRdb lists only in-frame clones, some missing. The profile shows about 94,000 clones, around 76% of them singletons. Sequences were obtained from PBMCs. The TCR originated in a man aged 40-55 years in good health and CMV-seropositive. This chain uses TRBV6-1 with TRBJ1-5, with D possibly matching TRBD1 (6 bases). The CDR3 DNA reads TGTGCCAGCAGCAGCGACAGGCTCCCCAATCAGCCCCAGCATTTT. Translation gives CASSSDRLPNQPQHF.